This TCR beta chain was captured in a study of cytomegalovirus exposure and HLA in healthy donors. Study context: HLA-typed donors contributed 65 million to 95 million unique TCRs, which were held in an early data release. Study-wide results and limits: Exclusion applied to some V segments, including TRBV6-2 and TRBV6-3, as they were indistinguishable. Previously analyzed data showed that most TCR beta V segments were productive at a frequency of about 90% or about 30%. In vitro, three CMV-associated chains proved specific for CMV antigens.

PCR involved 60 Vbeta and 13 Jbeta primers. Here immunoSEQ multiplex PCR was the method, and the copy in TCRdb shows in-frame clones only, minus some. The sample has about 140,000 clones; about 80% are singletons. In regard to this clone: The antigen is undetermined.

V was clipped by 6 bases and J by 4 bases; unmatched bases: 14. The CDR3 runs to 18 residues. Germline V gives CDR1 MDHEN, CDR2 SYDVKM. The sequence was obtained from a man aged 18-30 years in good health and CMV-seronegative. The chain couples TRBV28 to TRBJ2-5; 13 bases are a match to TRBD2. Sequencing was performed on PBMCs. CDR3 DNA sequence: TGTGCCAGCAGCTCCTCGGGACTAGCGGGAAGGGGTCGAGAGACCCAGTACTTC. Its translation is CASSSSGLAGRGRETQYF.